The 21 T cell receptor beta chains presented below share a single source sample, sequenced in a study of T cells after yellow fever vaccination (dated by TCRdb to about 2019). The label giving this sample's treatment or condition can be read as: live attenuated yellow fever vaccine strain. Libraries were constructed by 5' RACE. Reads for this sample came from an Illumina HiSeq 2500. TCRdb redid the processing of the public reads, applying fastp at Q25 and MiXCR, and retained in-frame beta chains. Rows are unified per CDR3 protein, each entry keeping the most common DNA and genes. The sample table records roughly 520,000 distinct CDR3 sequences; less than 25% of these occur just once. The ten top clones hold around 17% of the sample. Sequencing was performed on PBMCs, taken roughly 23 days after the first yellow fever vaccination. These receptors all come from a man between 18 and 29 years old who received the YFV17D yellow fever vaccine.

V is TRBV18 and J is TRBJ1-5, with a tentative D call TRBD1 (5 bases). This CDR3 contains 14 residues. V lost 6 bases to trimming and J lost 2 bases, with 11 bases between them. Germline V CDR1 and CDR2: KGHSH, LQKENI. The CDR3 protein is CASSGGDGNQPQHF. CDR3 nucleotide sequence: TGTGCCAGCTCCGGGGGAGACGGCAATCAGCCCCAGCATTTT. The whole variable domain, remainder taken from reference TRBV18 and TRBJ1-5, is NAGVMQNPRHLVRRRGQEARLRCSPMKGHSHVYWYRQLPEEGLKFMVYLQKENIIDESGMPKERFSAEFPKEGPSILRIQQVVRGDSAAYFCASSGGDGNQPQHFGDGTRLSIL.

In this sample, this clonotype turned up once. The rearrangement links TRBV5-5 to TRBJ1-1; a weak D match, TRBD1 (6 bases). The CDR3 runs to 17 residues. Germline CDR1 and CDR2: SGHKS and YYEKEE (reference sequence). V shed 0 bases and J shed 0 bases, with 15 bases lying between them. CDR3 amino acids: CASSLGDGWDMNTEAFF. In DNA, the CDR3 is TGTGCCAGCAGCTTGGGTGATGGTTGGGACATGAACACTGAAGCTTTCTTT.

This sequence joins TRBV6-1 and TRBJ2-1; tentative D call: TRBD1 (5 bases). V shed 7 bases and J shed 0 bases, with 10 bases lying between them. CDR1 is MNHNS and CDR2 is SASEGT in the germline V gene. The CDR3 has 14 amino acids. The CDR3 loop reads CASTGAPSYNEQFF. As DNA, the CDR3 is TGTGCCAGCACTGGGGCCCCCTCCTACAATGAGCAGTTCTTC.

This clonotype turned up a few times. The chain is built from TRBV7-6 and TRBJ2-7, with D possibly being TRBD1 (5 bases). The CDR3 is 17 amino acids. Germline V gene sequence: CDR1 SGHVS, CDR2 FNYEAQ. The V gene lost 1 base and the J gene lost 0 bases, with 16 bases spanning the gap. The CDR3 region has the DNA TGTGCCAGCAGCTTAGAGGCAGGGAAAAGGCCCTCCTACGAGCAGTACTTC. It is translated as CASSLEAGKRPSYEQYF.

This chain joins TRBV6-1 and TRBJ2-7; 8 nucleotides line up with TRBD1. This CDR3 comprises 14 residues. Germline trimming cut 7 bases from V and 1 base from J; bases unmatched to any gene: 6. CDR1 is MNHNS and CDR2 is SASEGT in the germline V gene. The CDR3 DNA follows: TGTGCCAGCAAACAGGACAGGGCGTCCTACGAGCAGTACGTC. Translating it yields CASKQDRASYEQYV.

The chain carries TRBV7-2 and TRBJ1-3; D call uncertain. Trimming took off 1 base at V and 6 bases at J, with 7 bases between the two ends. The CDR3 contains 13 residues. Germline CDR1 is SGHTA and CDR2 is FQGNSA. The CDR3 reads CASSLVSENTIYF. CDR3 sequence (DNA): TGTGCCAGCAGCTTAGTCAGCGAAAACACCATATATTTT.

Many counts were recorded for this clonotype. The chain recombines TRBV20-1 with TRBJ2-2, with 7 positions matching TRBD1. Germline CDR1 DFQATT, CDR2 SNEGSKA (reference sequence). This CDR3 has 15 residues. V was clipped by 0 bases and J by 5 bases; unmatched bases: 6. The CDR3 loop is CSARDFSRGTGELFF. In DNA, the CDR3 is TGCAGTGCTAGAGATTTCTCCAGGGGGACCGGGGAGCTGTTTTTT.

The DNA of the CDR3 is TGCGCCAGCAGCCACATAGGACGCAACGGAGCTTTCTTT. It translates to CASSHIGRNGAFF. This sequence joins TRBV4-1 and TRBJ1-1; unclear D gene. CDR3 size: 13 residues. Trimming removed 3 bases at V and 10 bases at J, with 15 bases between. Germline loops: CDR1 MGHRA, CDR2 YSYEKL.

The V and J genes are TRBV6-2 or TRBV6-3 and TRBJ2-7, with TRBD1 identical over 7 bases. Germline CDR1 and CDR2: MNHEY and SVGEGT. There are 17 residues in the CDR3. Trimming cost V 6 bases and J 0 bases; bases outside gene matches: 14. CDR3 amino acids: CASRFHRTGVLSYEQYF. Written as DNA, the CDR3 is TGTGCCAGCAGATTCCACCGAACAGGGGTCCTCTCCTACGAGCAGTACTTC.

V usage is TRBV6-1 and J usage is TRBJ1-4, with D uncertain. In germline, CDR1 is MNHNS, CDR2 SASEGT. CDR3 length equals 14 residues. With 8 bases removed from V and 3 bases from J, the gap between germline ends came to 13 bases. CDR3 protein: CASGLRFANEKLFF. DNA for the CDR3: TGTGCCAGCGGCCTTAGGTTTGCTAATGAAAAACTGTTTTTT.

V is TRBV6-5 and J is TRBJ2-3; possibly TRBD2 for D (6 bases). The V gene lost 1 base and the J gene lost 1 base, with 9 bases spanning the gap. Germline CDR1 and CDR2: MNHEY and SVGAGI. The CDR3 contains 15 residues. CDR3 sequence: CASSYWSSGTDTQYF. The CDR3 DNA is TGTGCCAGCAGTTACTGGTCTAGCGGCACAGATACGCAGTATTTT.

This clonotype appeared a few times. The CDR3 DNA reads as TGCGCCAGCAGCCAAGGGGGAGGCACAGATACGCAGTATTTT. Protein: CASSQGGGTDTQYF. V and J are TRBV4-3 and TRBJ2-3; D possibly corresponds to TRBD2 (5 bases). V was shortened by 1 base and J by 1 base, with 6 bases between the two germline ends. The CDR3 is made up of 14 amino acids. The germline CDR1 and CDR2 sequences are LGHNA and YSLEER.

The rearrangement joins TRBV6-5 to TRBJ2-1; no reliable D call. Germline-derived CDR1 and CDR2 are MNHEY and SVGAGI. The CDR3 has 14 residues. V lost 4 bases and J 4 bases, leaving 11 bases between the germline ends. CDR3 residues: CASSWSIGYNEQFF. DNA of the CDR3: TGTGCCAGCAGTTGGTCGATCGGATACAATGAGCAGTTCTTC.

This clonotype was seen more than once but under ten times. The rearrangement joins TRBV15 to TRBJ1-1; D is uncertain. Germline CDR1 and CDR2: LNHNV and YYDKDF (reference sequence). The CDR3 is 13 residues long. Trimming took 3 bases from V and 3 from J, leaving 8 bases between them. Here the CDR3 reads CATSRTGDTEAFF. DNA for the CDR3: TGTGCCACCAGCAGGACGGGCGACACTGAAGCTTTCTTT.

This clonotype was seen a few times. The CDR3 loop is CASSSRDRRDTQYF. The CDR3 DNA is TGCGCCAGCAGCTCCCGGGACAGGAGGGATACGCAGTATTTT. V and J are TRBV5-1 and TRBJ2-3; TRBD1 matches 8 bases. V shed 3 bases and J 6 bases; nucleotides not matched to a gene: 6. CDR1 and CDR2 (germline): SGHRS, YFSETQ. CDR3 size: 14 residues.

This rearrangement joins TRBV28 to TRBJ2-4; D may be TRBD1 or TRBD2 (6 bases each). The germline V gene encodes CDR1 MDHEN and CDR2 SYDVKM. Between the trimmed V and J ends, which lost 3 bases and 7 bases, there was a span of 13 bases. The CDR3 runs to 14 residues. This chain's CDR3 is CASSLGGLNNIQYF. The CDR3 nucleotides read TGTGCCAGCAGTTTGGGGGGCCTTAACAACATTCAGTACTTC. The variable domain in full, completed from reference TRBV28 and TRBJ2-4, reads DVKVTQSSRYLVKRTGEKVFLECVQDMDHENMFWYRQDPGLGLRLIYFSYDVKMKEKGDIPEGYSVSREKKERFSLILESASTNQTSMYLCASSLGGLNNIQYFGAGTRLSVL.

V usage is TRBV5-1 and J usage is TRBJ2-2; no firm D call. Germline CDR1 SGHRS, CDR2 YFSETQ. The CDR3 length is 16 residues. The V gene lost 0 bases and the J gene lost 1 base, with 10 bases spanning the gap. CDR3 bases: TGCGCCAGCAGCTTGGTTCCAGATGGGAACACCGGGGAGCTGTTTTTT. This codes for CASSLVPDGNTGELFF.

This clonotype occurred a few times. The chain links TRBV29-1 to TRBJ1-5, with D maybe TRBD1 (5 bases). The CDR3 runs to 14 residues. The germline V gene has CDR1 SQVTM and CDR2 ANQGSEA. Deletions cut 7 bases from V and 2 bases from J, with 15 bases between. CDR3 DNA: TGCAGCGCCGGGGACGTTCTGGGCAATCAGCCCCAGCATTTT. This codes for CSAGDVLGNQPQHF.

This clonotype was counted between two and nine times. The gene calls are TRBV7-3 and TRBJ1-3; D not certain. CDR1 SGHTA and CDR2 FQGTGA come from the germline V gene. V lost 0 bases and J 4 bases, leaving 10 bases between the germline ends. The CDR3 loop spans 15 amino acids. Here the CDR3 reads CASSLTRDSGNTIYF. The CDR3 coding sequence is TGTGCCAGCAGCTTAACACGGGATTCAGGAAACACCATATATTTT.

This clonotype was found a few times. The chain combines TRBV6-5 with TRBJ2-7; 9 positions match TRBD1. Germline CDR1 and CDR2: MNHEY and SVGAGI. V lost 2 bases and J lost 3; bases outside the gene matches: 5. CDR3 length: 15 amino acids. The CDR3 spells CASSYGGQGNYEQYF. In DNA, the CDR3 is TGTGCCAGCAGTTACGGGGGACAGGGAAACTACGAGCAGTACTTC.

This clonotype was seen a few times. The gene calls are TRBV4-1 and TRBJ2-1; no clear D. Germline V gene sequence: CDR1 MGHRA, CDR2 YSYEKL. The CDR3 is 13 residues long. V was pared by 0 bases and J by 15 bases, with 15 bases between. The CDR3 nucleotides read TGCGCCAGCAGCCAAGATATGGCCCTAGATAGGTTCTTC. It encodes CASSQDMALDRFF.